The 27 T cell receptor beta chains below come from one sample, sequenced in a study of control samples from healthy donors and cancer patients. Here immunoSEQ multiplex PCR was the method, and the copy in TCRdb shows in-frame clones only, minus some. There are some 100,000 clones in the sample; around nine tenths occur only once, and less than 3.5% lies in the top ten. The source material was blood. The receptors were gathered from a human donor in good health. The donor label of this sample is uncertain.

The rearrangement joins TRBV7-2 to TRBJ1-5; D possibly corresponds to TRBD1 (6 bases). The germline CDR1 and CDR2 sequences are SGHTA and FQGNSA. The CDR3 runs 14 residues. V lost 2 bases and J 6 bases, leaving 11 bases between the germline ends. CDR3 residues: CASSLMGGAQPQHF. The DNA for the CDR3 is TGTGCCAGCAGCTTAATGGGGGGCGCTCAGCCCCAGCATTTT.

This clone showed up just once. The rearrangement joins TRBV6-1 to TRBJ2-1; no definite D call. CDR3 length: 13 residues. Germline V gives CDR1 MNHNS, CDR2 SASEGT. V lost 2 bases and J lost 9, with 11 bases in between. The chain's CDR3 is CASSELKVSEQFF. Written as DNA, the CDR3 is TGTGCCAGCAGTGAATTAAAAGTATCTGAGCAGTTCTTC.

The CDR3 sequence is CSARDKYGYTF. CDR3 nucleotide sequence: TGCAGTGCTAGGGACAAGTATGGCTACACCTTC. V gene TRBV20-1 combines with J gene TRBJ1-2, with D maybe TRBD1 (5 bases). There are 11 residues in the CDR3. Trimming removed 3 bases from V and 5 bases from J, with 7 bases in between. The germline CDR1 and CDR2 sequences are DFQATT and SNEGSKA (reference sequence).

The genes are TRBV18 and TRBJ1-1; 7 bases agree with TRBD1. Germline trimming cut 6 bases from V and 1 base from J; bases unmatched to any gene: 5. This CDR3 is built from 14 residues. Looked up from germline, CDR1 is KGHSH and CDR2 is LQKENI. CDR3 nucleotides: TGTGCCAGCTCGTCGGACAGGCAGAACACTGAAGCTTTCTTT. This sequence encodes CASSSDRQNTEAFF.

The chain combines TRBV24-1 with TRBJ2-2; no firm D call. CDR1 is KGHDR, CDR2 SFDVKD, per germline. V dropped 6 bases and J dropped 0 bases, with 7 bases sitting between them. This CDR3 has 14 amino acids. CDR3 DNA: TGTGCCACCAGTTATAGGGCGAACACCGGGGAGCTGTTTTTT. This gives the protein CATSYRANTGELFF.

This clone appeared once. V and J are TRBV6-5 and TRBJ2-7; 7 nucleotides agree with TRBD1. After removal of 5 bases from V and 3 bases from J, the junction contained 10 bases not matched to a gene. The germline V gene has CDR1 MNHEY and CDR2 SVGAGI. The CDR3 runs to 15 residues. In nucleotides, the CDR3 is TGTGCCAGCAGTCCATCGACAGGGAACTTCTACGAGCAGTACTTC. As protein: CASSPSTGNFYEQYF.

The V call is TRBV19, the J call TRBJ1-5, with D possibly TRBD1 on 5 matching bases. V was shortened by 5 bases and J by 4 bases, with 12 bases between the two germline ends. The CDR3 consists of 14 residues. CDR1 is LNHDA and CDR2 is SQIVND in the germline V gene (reference sequence). The CDR3, as DNA: TGTGCCAGTAGTCCCCGACAGCCTAATCAGCCCCAGCATTTT. Its translation is CASSPRQPNQPQHF.

V is TRBV9 and J is TRBJ2-2; D gene uncertain. Germline CDR1 reads SGDLS; CDR2 reads YYNGEE. The ends were cut back, 0 bases at V and 0 bases at J, with 6 bases in the middle. The CDR3 is made up of 15 amino acids. In DNA form, the CDR3 reads TGTGCCAGCAGCGTAGAAGCAACGAACACCGGGGAGCTGTTTTTT. This encodes CASSVEATNTGELFF. The full variable domain, completed using reference TRBV9 and TRBJ2-2, is DSGVTQTPKHLITATGQRVTLRCSPRSGDLSVYWYQQSLDQGLQFLIQYYNGEERAKGNILERFSAQQFPDLHSELNLSSLELGDSALYFCASSVEATNTGELFFGEGSRLTVL.

This sequence joins TRBV18 and TRBJ1-2; 10 bases are a match to TRBD1. Looked up from germline, CDR1 is KGHSH and CDR2 is LQKENI. This CDR3 is 15 amino acids long. V lost 2 bases to trimming and J lost 9 bases; unmatched junction nucleotides: 9. The CDR3: CASSPVTGGGQRYTF. CDR3 in DNA: TGTGCCAGCTCACCAGTGACAGGGGGCGGTCAGCGCTACACCTTC.

This chain links TRBV4-2 with TRBJ1-5; a weak D match, TRBD1 (5 bases). Trimming pared 0 bases from V and 4 bases from J, leaving 10 bases between. Germline V gene sequence: CDR1 LGHNA, CDR2 YNFKEQ. The CDR3 is 15 residues long. DNA of the CDR3: TGTGCCAGCAGCCAAGATATGGGGGGGAATCAGCCCCAGCATTTT. This codes for CASSQDMGGNQPQHF.

The gene calls are TRBV30 and TRBJ2-3; D not resolved. V lost 0 bases and J lost 4, with 5 bases in between. Germline CDR1 is GTSNPN and CDR2 is SVGIG (reference sequence). There are 12 residues in the CDR3. The CDR3 region has the DNA TGTGCCTGGAGTGTACTGGCAGATACGCAGTATTTT. This encodes CAWSVLADTQYF.

The chain employs TRBV12-5 and TRBJ2-7; TRBD1 matches 11 bases. The CDR3 is made up of 14 amino acids. Trimming removed 7 bases from V and 4 bases from J; junction bases left unmatched: 6. Germline CDR1 and CDR2: LGHNT and FRNRAP. The CDR3 region is CASALGTGGYEQYF. Here the CDR3 DNA reads TGTGCTAGTGCCCTGGGGACAGGGGGGTACGAGCAGTACTTC.

CDR3 nucleotide sequence: TGTGCCAGCAGTAGGCTGTCCGGGGAGCTGTTTTTT. Encoded protein: CASSRLSGELFF. The chain carries TRBV27 and TRBJ2-2; no firm D call. Germline V gene sequence: CDR1 MNHEY, CDR2 SMNVEV (reference sequence). V was cut by 5 bases and J by 6 bases, with 7 bases left in between. This CDR3 comprises 12 residues.

The rearrangement joins TRBV18 to TRBJ2-5; 15 nucleotides align to TRBD2. CDR1 KGHSH and CDR2 LQKENI come from the germline V gene. The CDR3 is 15 residues long. Losses at the gene ends were 5 bases for V and 5 bases for J; bases not matched to a gene: 3. The CDR3 DNA is TGTGCCAGCTCATCCGGGACTAGCGGGGGGGAGACCCAGTACTTC. Protein sequence: CASSSGTSGGETQYF.

The chain employs TRBV24-1 and TRBJ2-3; the D gene is possibly TRBD2 (5 bases). Germline CDR1 and CDR2: KGHDR and SFDVKD. Trimming left V 3 bases short and J 6 bases short, with 18 bases between. The CDR3 is 16 residues long. Here the CDR3 DNA reads TGTGCCACCAGTGATCGTGGCGGGTCACTAGGGGATACGCAGTATTTT. This translates into CATSDRGGSLGDTQYF.

The chain combines TRBV5-4 with TRBJ2-5; TRBD2 matches 10 bases. The CDR3 totals 15 residues. The V and J ends lost 1 base and 5 bases, in that order; junction bases with no gene match: 5. CDR1 and CDR2 from the germline V gene are SGHNT and YYREEE (reference sequence). The CDR3 spells CASSLRAGGQETQYF. The CDR3 DNA is TGTGCCAGCAGCTTGAGAGCGGGGGGGCAGGAGACCCAGTACTTC.

The V gene is TRBV5-1, the J gene TRBJ2-2, with D possibly matching TRBD2 (6 bases). Deletions cut 4 bases from V and 7 bases from J, with 17 bases between. There are 15 residues in the CDR3. The germline gives CDR1 SGHRS, CDR2 YFSETQ. The CDR3 spells CASSRRGSAFGELFF. The CDR3 DNA follows: TGCGCCAGCAGCCGGAGGGGTTCGGCGTTCGGGGAGCTGTTTTTT.

The chain couples TRBV18 to TRBJ1-6; D gene uncertain. CDR1 is KGHSH, CDR2 LQKENI, per germline. The CDR3 totals 14 residues. Between the trimmed V and J ends, which lost 8 bases and 0 bases, there was a span of 8 bases. CDR3: CASAADSYNSPLHF. CDR3 sequence (DNA): TGTGCCAGCGCAGCAGACTCCTATAATTCACCCCTCCACTTT. Full variable domain (remainder filled in from reference TRBV18 and TRBJ1-6): NAGVMQNPRHLVRRRGQEARLRCSPMKGHSHVYWYRQLPEEGLKFMVYLQKENIIDESGMPKERFSAEFPKEGPSILRIQQVVRGDSAAYFCASAADSYNSPLHFGNGTRLTVT.

The rearrangement links TRBV14 to TRBJ1-1; 8 bases agree with TRBD1. Trimming cost V 0 bases and J 3 bases; bases outside gene matches: 6. This CDR3 is built from 16 residues. CDR1 and CDR2 (germline): SGHDN, FVKESK. DNA for the CDR3: TGTGCCAGCAGCCAAGACAGGGGGCGGTGGGACACTGAAGCTTTCTTT. Residues: CASSQDRGRWDTEAFF.

This chain links TRBV7-2 with TRBJ1-1; D is unclear. V lost 4 bases and J 6 bases, leaving 12 bases between the germline ends. The CDR3 is 13 amino acids. CDR1 SGHTA and CDR2 FQGNSA come from the germline V gene. For the CDR3, the DNA is TGTGCCAGCAGCTACCGTTACGCGGCTGAAGCTTTCTTT. It codes for CASSYRYAAEAFF. Filled out from reference TRBV7-2 and TRBJ1-1, the complete variable domain reads GAGVSQSPSNKVTEKGKDVELRCDPISGHTALYWYRQSLGQGLEFLIYFQGNSAPDKSGLPSDRFSAERTGGSVSTLTIQRTQQEDSAVYLCASSYRYAAEAFFGQGTRLTVV.

The chain recombines TRBV3-1 (or the pseudogene TRBV3-2) with TRBJ2-1; 10 positions agree with TRBD2. The V gene's germline CDR1 is LGHDT and CDR2 YNNKEL (reference sequence). J was trimmed by 5 bases and V by 7 bases; bases with no gene match: 8. The CDR3 contains 15 residues. For the CDR3, the DNA is TGTGCCAGCACCCATAGCGGGGGGTTCGACAATGAGCAGTTCTTC. Protein: CASTHSGGFDNEQFF.

The J gene is TRBJ2-3, the V gene TRBV5-1, with unresolved D. This CDR3 has 14 amino acids. Germline values: CDR1 SGHRS, CDR2 YFSETQ. V was trimmed by 1 base and J by 4 bases, leaving 10 bases between them. CDR3 sequence: CASSLLLGSDTQYF. DNA for the CDR3: TGCGCCAGCAGCTTGTTGCTGGGCTCAGATACGCAGTATTTT.

This chain links TRBV6-5 with TRBJ1-3; no clear D gene. V lost 7 bases to trimming and J lost 0 bases, with 4 bases between them. This CDR3 comprises 12 residues. The germline gives CDR1 MNHEY, CDR2 SVGAGI. CDR3 DNA: TGTGCCAGCACGGTCTCTGGAAACACCATATATTTT. Protein: CASTVSGNTIYF.

The chain joins TRBV24-1 to TRBJ1-1, with D uncertain. The CDR3 length is 13 residues. V lost 6 bases and J 4 bases, leaving 11 bases between the germline ends. The V gene's germline CDR1 is KGHDR and CDR2 SFDVKD. The chain's CDR3 is CATSKVGGTEAFF. In DNA form, the CDR3 reads TGTGCCACCAGTAAGGTCGGTGGCACTGAAGCTTTCTTT.

The genes are TRBV30 and TRBJ1-4; 7 positions agree with TRBD1. This CDR3 comprises 15 residues. In germline, CDR1 is GTSNPN, CDR2 SVGIG (reference sequence). V lost 3 bases, J lost 6 bases, and 10 bases stayed unmatched. The CDR3 DNA reads as TGTGCCTGGAGGGGGGACAGCCTCTGGGATGAAAAACTGTTTTTT. This sequence encodes CAWRGDSLWDEKLFF.

The J gene is TRBJ1-3, the V gene TRBV14, with unresolved D. The germline gives CDR1 SGHDN, CDR2 FVKESK. The CDR3 totals 13 residues. V lost 4 bases to trimming and J lost 4 bases, with 8 bases between them. CDR3: CASSRALGNTIYF. The CDR3 region has the DNA TGTGCCAGCAGCCGCGCGCTCGGAAACACCATATATTTT.

V is TRBV27 and J is TRBJ1-3; TRBD1 aligns across 8 bases. The length of the CDR3 is 15 residues. V was clipped by 5 bases and J by 4 bases; unmatched bases: 7. Germline V gives CDR1 MNHEY, CDR2 SMNVEV (reference sequence). CDR3 loop: CASSSRGLGGNTIYF. CDR3 coding DNA: TGTGCCAGCAGTAGCAGGGGGCTGGGGGGAAACACCATATATTTT.